Listed below are T cell receptor beta chains from one sample, sequenced in a study of CD8+CD57+ T cells in acquired aplastic anemia. TCRdb re-derived calls from the reads in MiXCR, one entry per CDR3 protein. The repertoire holds about 250,000 distinct CDR3 sequences, with 45% to 50% as singletons. What was sequenced was sorted CD4+, CD8+, or CD8+CD57+ T cells (not recorded which) from PBMCs. These receptors were taken from a human donor with aplastic anemia. CDR3s leave out the opening cysteine and the closing phenylalanine or tryptophan.

v_gene	j_gene	CDR3aa
TRBV9	TRBJ1-5	ASSESTGNEQPQH
TRBV29-1	TRBJ2-7	SVDRGGSEQY
TRBV19	TRBJ1-1	ASSIGRANTEAF
TRBV5-4	TRBJ1-1	ASSYPDRGRNEAF
TRBV20-1	TRBJ2-7	SATTGDNEQY
TRBV2	TRBJ2-5	ASGGLAGGLGTQY
TRBV5-1	TRBJ2-6	ASSQRSPDVLA
TRBV7-9	TRBJ2-3	ASSRQSSTDTQY
TRBV14	TRBJ2-1	ASSPIGLALENEQF
TRBV7-2	TRBJ1-4	ASSLAGQDEKLF
TRBV2	TRBJ1-4	ASRDRVGEKLF
TRBV19	TRBJ2-6	ASSTPSRDRVNSGANVLT
TRBV7-2	TRBJ2-7	ASSLYIGAYEQY
TRBV6-4	TRBJ1-2	ASSSDDSLNHGYT
TRBV5-8	TRBJ2-5	ASSLGGEGETQY
TRBV15	TRBJ2-6	ATSGEFSGANVLT
TRBV7-6	TRBJ1-1	ASSLVTQLTGSATEAF
TRBV6-2/TRBV6-3	TRBJ2-7	ASSYSTQRSSYEQY
TRBV7-2	TRBJ1-2	ASSLEVTYGYT
TRBV28	TRBJ1-5	ASSLQVSNQPQH
TRBV9	TRBJ1-2	ASSVETGTSLPNYGYT
TRBV10-1	TRBJ2-3	ASSESGGRTDTQY
TRBV6-2/TRBV6-3	TRBJ2-5	ASSLQGERETQY
TRBV7-9	TRBJ2-7	ASSTSGVPGYEQY
TRBV5-1	TRBJ1-1	ASSLLGWGNTEAF
TRBV19	TRBJ1-5	AGAAQGPGQPQH
TRBV3-1	TRBJ2-7	ASSQVFGNRYEQY
TRBV2	TRBJ2-7	ASSEALFLDEQY
TRBV9	TRBJ2-1	ASSGDEGVVFYNEQF
TRBV7-9	TRBJ1-3	ASSFSRESSGNTIY
TRBV7-9	TRBJ1-5	ASSPDVYSNQPQH
TRBV11-2	TRBJ2-7	ATRLAGRYEQY
TRBV4-3	TRBJ1-1	ASSQDRGGTEAF
TRBV14	TRBJ2-3	ASSQGLAGFQDTQY
TRBV7-9	TRBJ1-1	ASSLVESEVTEAF
TRBV20-1	TRBJ1-5	SVPSQGNQPQH
TRBV6-5	TRBJ2-1	ASSPLAPSNEQF
TRBV25-1	TRBJ1-1	ASSANPAPLNTEAF
TRBV5-1	TRBJ1-1	ASSLGTDMNTEAL
TRBV20-1	TRBJ1-3	SALTGNTIY
TRBV6-6	TRBJ2-7	ASSYSGDGYEQY